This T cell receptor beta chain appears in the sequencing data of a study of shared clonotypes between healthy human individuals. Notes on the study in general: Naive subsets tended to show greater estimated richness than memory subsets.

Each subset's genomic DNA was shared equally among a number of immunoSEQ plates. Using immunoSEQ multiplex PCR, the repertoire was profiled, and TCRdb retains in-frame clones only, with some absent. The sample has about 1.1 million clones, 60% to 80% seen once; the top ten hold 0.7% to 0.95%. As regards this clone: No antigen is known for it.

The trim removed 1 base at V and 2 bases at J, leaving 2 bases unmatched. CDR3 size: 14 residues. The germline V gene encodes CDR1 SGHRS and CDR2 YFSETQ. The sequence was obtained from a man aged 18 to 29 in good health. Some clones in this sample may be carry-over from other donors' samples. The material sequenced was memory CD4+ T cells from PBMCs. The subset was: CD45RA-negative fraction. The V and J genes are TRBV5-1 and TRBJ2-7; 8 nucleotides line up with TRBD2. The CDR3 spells CASSLRRGAYEQYF. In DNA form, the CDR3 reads TGCGCCAGCAGCTTGAGGCGGGGGGCCTACGAGCAGTACTTC.